One sample yielded the 7 T cell receptor beta chains listed below, sequenced in a study of cytomegalovirus exposure and HLA in healthy donors. The PCR had 60 Vbeta and 13 Jbeta primers. Generated by immunoSEQ multiplex PCR, the TCRdb table keeps only in-frame clones and is missing some. The data hold over 100,000 clones, with roughly 70% observed a single time. Specimen: PBMCs. These receptors were taken from a man aged 45-65 years in good health and CMV-seropositive.

This chain joins TRBV29-1 and TRBJ2-3; the D gene is possibly TRBD2 (5 bases). Between the trimmed V and J ends, which lost 6 bases and 4 bases, there was a span of 11 bases. The germline gives CDR1 SQVTM, CDR2 ANQGSEA. The CDR3 runs to 12 residues. The CDR3 DNA reads TGCAGCGTCGATACTAGGTCAGATACGCAGTATTTT. This sequence encodes CSVDTRSDTQYF.

V is TRBV5-1 and J is TRBJ2-3, with D unclear. There are 15 residues in the CDR3. Trimming stripped 4 bases from V and 3 bases from J, with 15 bases between. Germline V gene sequence: CDR1 SGHRS, CDR2 YFSETQ. In nucleotides, the CDR3 is TGCGCCAGCAGCCCGTCCGGGTACTTTACAGATACGCAGTATTTT. Translating gives CASSPSGYFTDTQYF.

CDR3 sequence reads: CASSYSTPESSEQFF. CDR3 DNA: TGTGCCAGCAGTTACTCAACTCCCGAGAGCTCTGAGCAGTTCTTC. V gene TRBV6-5 combines with J gene TRBJ2-1; no definite D call. Germline V gene sequence: CDR1 MNHEY, CDR2 SVGAGI. This CDR3 is 15 amino acids long. V lost 0 bases and J lost 9, with 15 bases in between.

The rearrangement uses TRBV7-9 and TRBJ2-1; 7 bases align to TRBD1. Trimming cost V 1 base and J 4 bases; bases outside gene matches: 4. The CDR3 sequence is 15 residues long. The V gene's germline CDR1 is SEHNR and CDR2 FQNEAQ (reference sequence). The CDR3 region has the DNA TGTGCCAGCAGCTTAGGACAGGGAGTGTACAATGAGCAGTTCTTC. It specifies CASSLGQGVYNEQFF.

The J gene is TRBJ2-3, the V gene TRBV28; TRBD1 matches at 7 bases. CDR1 is MDHEN and CDR2 is SYDVKM in the germline V gene. V lost 6 bases and J lost 5; bases outside the gene matches: 5. CDR3 length: 13 amino acids. The CDR3, as DNA: TGTGCCAGCAGATTAGCAGGGGGAGATACGCAGTATTTT. This codes for CASRLAGGDTQYF. Using reference TRBV28 and TRBJ2-3 for the parts outside the CDR3, the full variable domain is DVKVTQSSRYLVKRTGEKVFLECVQDMDHENMFWYRQDPGLGLRLIYFSYDVKMKEKGDIPEGYSVSREKKERFSLILESASTNQTSMYLCASRLAGGDTQYFGPGTRLTVL.

The gene calls are TRBV4-3 and TRBJ1-2; 11 bases align to TRBD1. The CDR3 has 14 amino acids. CDR1 and CDR2 (germline): LGHNA, YSLEER. The V and J ends lost 6 bases and 7 bases, in that order; junction bases with no gene match: 7. The CDR3 coding sequence is TGCGCCAGCAGGGGACAGGGGGTCGTGGGTGGCTACACCTTC. It specifies CASRGQGVVGGYTF.

For the CDR3, the DNA is TGTGCCATCAAGGGACAGGGGGCGGACACCATATATTTT. Its translation is CAIKGQGADTIYF. This chain joins TRBV10-3 and TRBJ1-3; 12 bases line up with TRBD1. The CDR3 consists of 13 residues. Germline V gives CDR1 ENHRY, CDR2 SYGVKD. Trimming at V came to 7 bases and at J to 8 bases, leaving 3 bases not matched to a gene.